This TCR beta chain was found in a study of blood T cell repertoires in COVID-19. About the study: Nucleic acid was either cDNA or gDNA, and it came from T cells, B-cell-depleted T cells, or PBMCs.

Seattle researchers signed up patients amid active infection and tracked them longitudinally. In the original workflow: Estimates of nucleated cell counts were drawn from the amplification of reference gene primers. Produced via immunoSEQ multiplex PCR; TCRdb's table is partial and in-frame only. That table is the source of V, J and clone size, and D and trimming were worked out from the DNA. The data hold fewer than 200,000 clones, with about nine tenths observed a single time. The CDR3 is 15 residues long. Per germline, CDR1 SNHLY and CDR2 FYNNEI. Trimming cost V 2 bases and J 1 base; bases outside gene matches: 3.

This TCR was recovered from a man younger than 45 with COVID-19, enrolled during active disease. V and J are TRBV2 and TRBJ2-3, with TRBD2 identical over 7 bases. The sequenced sample consisted of peripheral blood. The CDR3 sequence is CASSEIAGGTDTQYF. The CDR3 nucleotides read TGTGCCAGCAGTGAAATCGCGGGAGGCACAGATACGCAGTATTTT.